This TCR beta chain comes out of a study of technical replicates of blood from a handful of donors. V was trimmed by 4 bases and J by 10 bases, leaving 22 bases between them. This CDR3 region has 15 residues. Germline-derived CDR1 and CDR2 are SGHAT and FQDESV (reference sequence). Only in-frame clones appear in the TCRdb table, and some are missing; sequencing was by immunoSEQ multiplex PCR. This table has almost 85,000 clones, around 97% appearing once. Input material: T cells isolated from PBMCs. The clonotype originates from a human donor in good health. The chain employs TRBV11-1 and TRBJ1-1, with D perhaps matching TRBD1 (6 bases). The CDR3 here is CASSSSSGTKTRAFF. The CDR3 DNA is TGTGCCAGCAGCTCATCCTCCGGGACAAAGACCAGAGCTTTCTTT. Together with reference TRBV11-1 and TRBJ1-1, the CDR3 gives the full variable domain: EAEVAQSPRYKITEKSQAVAFWCDPISGHATLYWYRQILGQGPELLVQFQDESVVDDSQLPKDRFSAERLKGVDSTLKIQPAELGDSAMYLCASSSSSGTKTRAFFGQGTRLTVV.